This T cell receptor (beta chain) appears in the sequencing data of a study of cytomegalovirus exposure and HLA in healthy donors. Study details: Earlier findings included approximately 120 million unique TCR beta sequences obtained from about 170 million T cells. Study-level findings and limits: In vitro work confirmed that a few CMV-associated chains recognize CMV antigens. Most CMV-associated TCR beta chains were later found to appear HLA-restricted.

It was healthy bone marrow donors who served as donors. The PCR had 60 Vbeta and 13 Jbeta primers. The repertoire was sequenced with immunoSEQ multiplex PCR; TCRdb's copy has only in-frame clones and lacks some. There are roughly 180,000 clones in the sample; roughly 85% occur only once, and approximately 8.5% lies in the top ten. On this clone: As yet, its antigen is unknown.

Sequenced: PBMCs. The TCR originated in a man in his late teens or twenties in good health and CMV-seropositive.

The CDR3 spells CSVEGTGEPGEQYF. The CDR3 DNA reads as TGCAGCGTTGAAGGTACAGGGGAACCGGGGGAGCAGTACTTC. V usage is TRBV29-1 and J usage is TRBJ2-7; 7 positions match TRBD1. After removal of 1 base from V and 7 bases from J, the junction contained 10 bases not matched to a gene. The CDR3 has 14 residues. The germline gives CDR1 SQVTM, CDR2 ANQGSEA.